This TCR beta chain derives from a study of blood T cells in healthy people across ages. Whole-study results and caveats: More naive CD4+ cells and higher diversity marked long-lived donors relative to aged donors. Age advanced and TCR beta diversity per million T cells fell, roughly linearly.

Then a second PCR, running roughly 7 to 11 cycles, was carried out with a sample-barcoded 5' primer and a J-beta primer mix. TCRdb processed the 5' RACE reads anew with MiXCR; each CDR3 protein has one entry. This sample has 800,000 or so distinct CDR3 sequences, with 55% to 65% found just once. Trimming shortened V by 2 bases and J by 3 bases, and 11 bases separated the two germline ends. The CDR3 spans 14 residues. The germline CDR1 and CDR2 sequences are SEHNR and FQNEAQ (reference sequence). Note on this clonotype: Its antigen is not known.

The J gene is TRBJ2-7, the V gene TRBV7-9; D is uncertain. The TCR sequence derives from a man under 40 in good health. What was sequenced was blood. The CDR3 here is CASSLYSPLYEQYF. DNA of the CDR3: TGTGCCAGCAGCTTATACAGTCCTCTCTACGAGCAGTACTTC.